This record looks at one T cell receptor beta chain sequence and its context. As yet, its antigen is unknown. Time point described: before natalizumab initiation. Prior interferon beta treatment was universal, and the PML patients were all female. The data were obtained in a study of multiple sclerosis patients with progressive multifocal leukoencephalopathy. The study's findings and limits: Clones expanded at PML were already present before and during natalizumab. Lower normalized Shannon entropy suggested reduced TRB diversity in most PML patients.

This CDR3 contains 16 residues. Germline V CDR1 and CDR2: LGHNA, YSLEER. V was clipped by 4 bases and J by 1 base, with 11 bases between them. The table came from immunoSEQ multiplex PCR; TCRdb's copy has only in-frame clones and leaves some out. The table shows fewer than 35,000 clones, with around 92% occurring only once. Source material: PBMCs. The chain links TRBV4-3 to TRBJ2-6, with unresolved D. This TCR was sampled from a man aged 25 to 40 with multiple sclerosis. CDR3 DNA: TGCGCCAGCAGCCCAAATTTATGGTCTGGGGCCAACGTCCTGACTTTC. Its translation is CASSPNLWSGANVLTF.